The sequence of this T cell receptor (beta chain) was determined in a study of T cell repertoires in cytomegalovirus infection. Study overall: HLA-C-restricted CMV epitopes, recently identified, and well-studied HLA-B-restricted ones were used by the study. Both CMV infection and a matching HLA type were indicated by public TCR beta signatures. Overall study results and limits: Cumulative public TCR beta family frequency identified carriers of CMV plus the relevant HLA. Ex vivo, HLA-C-restricted CMV-specific TCR beta clonotypes prevailed over the rest of the response.

This clonotype has a single count. Its specificity is not known. Germline assignment: CDR1 SGHKS and CDR2 YYEKEE (reference sequence). V was shortened by 5 bases and J by 5 bases, with 11 bases between the two germline ends. CDR3 length: 12 residues. TCRdb reprocessed the reads with MiXCR, giving one entry per CDR3 protein. The data contain hundreds of thousands of distinct CDR3 sequences, approximately 31% of them singletons. This TCR was sampled from a human donor in good health (CMV status not recorded). Some clones in this sample may be carry-over from other donors' samples. This sample comprised cultured CD8+ T cells from PBMCs, obtained from culture after CMV antigen stimulation. The gene calls are TRBV5-5 and TRBJ2-7, with D unresolved. CDR3 amino acids: CASRPNGDEQYF. The CDR3 DNA reads as TGTGCCAGCAGGCCTAACGGTGACGAGCAGTACTTC.